A selection of T cell receptor beta chains follows, all from one sample in a study of shared T cell receptors in the human thymus. Clones were read by immunoSEQ multiplex PCR, and TCRdb kept only the in-frame ones, dropping some. The sample records fewer than 700,000 clones, around 87% being singletons. The same data also went into a second study, on human thymus T cells.

Sequenced sample: thymocytes. All receptors derive from a boy younger than two with a congenital heart defect. The CDR3 runs from the conserved cysteine through the conserved F or W. Each record gives: CDR3 protein, CDR3 DNA, J gene, V gene, D gene, clone size. The D gene is left open where the match is weak. Clone size is stated in some rows and not others, as once, few, many or a class when expanded.

cdr3_aa: CASSQAASGRGAYNEQFF; cdr3_nt: TGTGCCAGCAGCCAAGCGGCTAGCGGGAGGGGAGCCTACAATGAGCAGTTCTTC; j_call: TRBJ2-1; v_call: TRBV4-2; d_call: TRBD2; clone_size: NA
cdr3_aa: CASSLQSRGGEASDTQYF; cdr3_nt: TGTGCCAGCAGTTTACAATCCAGAGGGGGCGAAGCTTCCGATACGCAGTATTTT; j_call: TRBJ2-3; v_call: TRBV27; d_call: TRBD1; clone_size: few
cdr3_aa: CASSGLGRVTDTQYF; cdr3_nt: TGTGCCAGCAGTGGGCTCGGGAGGGTAACAGATACGCAGTATTTT; j_call: TRBJ2-3; v_call: TRBV2; d_call: TRBD2; clone_size: NA
cdr3_aa: CATSREQREVNEQFF; cdr3_nt: TGTGCCACCAGCAGAGAACAGCGGGAGGTAAATGAGCAGTTCTTC; j_call: TRBJ2-1; v_call: TRBV15; d_call: TRBD2; clone_size: NA
cdr3_aa: CATSRDLVAGGLETQYF; cdr3_nt: TGTGCCACCAGCAGAGATCTCGTCGCGGGAGGGCTCGAGACCCAGTACTTC; j_call: TRBJ2-5; v_call: TRBV15; d_call: TRBD2; clone_size: NA
cdr3_aa: CATQGGGRTEAFF; cdr3_nt: TGCGCCACCCAAGGGGGGGGGCGCACTGAAGCTTTCTTT; j_call: TRBJ1-1; v_call: TRBV5-1; d_call: NA; clone_size: NA
cdr3_aa: CASSPKYRENEQFF; cdr3_nt: TGCGCCAGCAGCCCCAAATACAGGGAAAATGAGCAGTTCTTC; j_call: TRBJ2-1; v_call: TRBV4-3; d_call: NA; clone_size: NA
cdr3_aa: CASSLRGVAKNIQYF; cdr3_nt: TGTGCCAGCAGCTTAAGGGGCGTAGCCAAAAACATTCAGTACTTC; j_call: TRBJ2-4; v_call: TRBV7-2; d_call: NA; clone_size: few
cdr3_aa: CASSPFGGQGTDTQYF; cdr3_nt: TGTGCCAGCAGCCCGTTCGGAGGGCAGGGCACAGATACGCAGTATTTT; j_call: TRBJ2-3; v_call: TRBV7-7; d_call: NA; clone_size: NA
cdr3_aa: CASSQDGTGYGYTF; cdr3_nt: TGTGCCAGCAGCCAAGATGGGACAGGGTATGGCTACACCTTC; j_call: TRBJ1-2; v_call: TRBV14; d_call: TRBD1; clone_size: few
cdr3_aa: CASNPGTGWDYGYTF; cdr3_nt: TGTGCCAGTAATCCCGGGACAGGGTGGGACTATGGCTACACCTTC; j_call: TRBJ1-2; v_call: TRBV27; d_call: TRBD1; clone_size: NA
cdr3_aa: CASSFAKGARGYGYTF; cdr3_nt: TGTGCCAGCAGCTTTGCGAAGGGGGCGCGTGGCTATGGCTACACCTTC; j_call: TRBJ1-2; v_call: TRBV5-6; d_call: TRBD1; clone_size: NA
cdr3_aa: CASSYVPDKDNYGYTF; cdr3_nt: TGTGCCAGCAGCTATGTTCCGGACAAGGATAACTATGGCTACACCTTC; j_call: TRBJ1-2; v_call: TRBV5-4; d_call: NA; clone_size: NA
cdr3_aa: CASRGTGAQPQHF; cdr3_nt: TGTGCCAGCAGGGGGACAGGGGCTCAGCCCCAGCATTTT; j_call: TRBJ1-5; v_call: TRBV2; d_call: TRBD1; clone_size: NA
cdr3_aa: CASSARRDRVDEKLFF; cdr3_nt: TGTGCCAGCAGCGCGCGCCGGGACAGGGTTGATGAAAAACTGTTTTTT; j_call: TRBJ1-4; v_call: TRBV9; d_call: TRBD1; clone_size: NA
cdr3_aa: CASSARWGPPYLNYGYTF; cdr3_nt: TGTGCCAGCAGCGCAAGGTGGGGGCCCCCCTACTTAAACTATGGCTACACCTTC; j_call: TRBJ1-2; v_call: TRBV11-3; d_call: NA; clone_size: NA
cdr3_aa: CSVDCSTGGDISTDTQYF; cdr3_nt: TGCAGCGTTGACTGCTCGACGGGGGGGGACATTAGCACAGATACGCAGTATTTT; j_call: TRBJ2-3; v_call: TRBV29-1; d_call: TRBD2; clone_size: NA
cdr3_aa: CASTGQADGYTF; cdr3_nt: TGTGCCAGCACTGGACAGGCCGATGGCTACACCTTC; j_call: TRBJ1-2; v_call: TRBV2; d_call: TRBD1; clone_size: NA
cdr3_aa: CAISRNRGDGTDTQYF; cdr3_nt: TGTGCCATCAGTCGTAACAGGGGGGACGGCACAGATACGCAGTATTTT; j_call: TRBJ2-3; v_call: TRBV10-3; d_call: TRBD1; clone_size: NA
cdr3_aa: CASSESGTGDYEQYF; cdr3_nt: TGCGCCAGCAGTGAGTCTGGGACAGGGGACTACGAGCAGTACTTC; j_call: TRBJ2-7; v_call: TRBV10-1; d_call: TRBD1; clone_size: NA
cdr3_aa: CASSQDRREGYEQYF; cdr3_nt: TGCGCCAGCAGCCAAGACCGGCGGGAGGGCTACGAGCAGTACTTC; j_call: TRBJ2-7; v_call: TRBV4-3; d_call: TRBD2; clone_size: NA
cdr3_aa: CAWGPTSHAYNEQFF; cdr3_nt: TGTGCCTGGGGCCCAACTAGCCACGCCTACAATGAGCAGTTCTTC; j_call: TRBJ2-1; v_call: TRBV30; d_call: NA; clone_size: NA
cdr3_aa: CASSAGLLSYEQYF; cdr3_nt: TGCGCCAGCAGCGCGGGACTCCTCTCCTACGAGCAGTACTTC; j_call: TRBJ2-7; v_call: TRBV5-1; d_call: NA; clone_size: NA
cdr3_aa: CASGFPLAGGPIYNEQFF; cdr3_nt: TGTGCTAGTGGTTTCCCCCTAGCGGGAGGCCCCATCTACAATGAGCAGTTCTTC; j_call: TRBJ2-1; v_call: TRBV12-5; d_call: TRBD2; clone_size: NA
cdr3_aa: CASSIPDSQANYGYTF; cdr3_nt: TGTGCCAGTAGTATTCCGGACAGTCAAGCTAACTATGGCTACACCTTC; j_call: TRBJ1-2; v_call: TRBV19; d_call: NA; clone_size: NA
cdr3_aa: CASSLPITDTQYF; cdr3_nt: TGTGCCAGCAGCTTACCTATCACAGATACGCAGTATTTT; j_call: TRBJ2-3; v_call: TRBV11-2; d_call: NA; clone_size: NA
cdr3_aa: CASSQGPWTGENQPQHF; cdr3_nt: TGCGCCAGCAGCCAAGGCCCGTGGACAGGGGAAAATCAGCCCCAGCATTTT; j_call: TRBJ1-5; v_call: TRBV4-1; d_call: TRBD1; clone_size: NA
cdr3_aa: CASSLSLGQPYEQYF; cdr3_nt: TGTGCCAGCAGTTTATCCCTGGGGCAGCCTTACGAGCAGTACTTC; j_call: TRBJ2-7; v_call: TRBV27; d_call: NA; clone_size: NA
cdr3_aa: CASSYSDQGPYEQYF; cdr3_nt: TGTGCCAGCAGTTACTCGGACCAGGGCCCCTACGAGCAGTACTTC; j_call: TRBJ2-7; v_call: TRBV6-5; d_call: NA; clone_size: NA
cdr3_aa: CASSESGASNQPQHF; cdr3_nt: TGCGCCAGCAGTGAGTCGGGGGCTAGCAATCAGCCCCAGCATTTT; j_call: TRBJ1-5; v_call: TRBV10-2; d_call: NA; clone_size: NA
cdr3_aa: CASSLTASGDDEQFF; cdr3_nt: TGTGCCAGCAGCTTAACGGCTAGCGGCGACGATGAGCAGTTCTTC; j_call: TRBJ2-1; v_call: TRBV7-9; d_call: TRBD2; clone_size: NA
cdr3_aa: CASGPGHIYEQYF; cdr3_nt: TGTGCCAGCGGCCCGGGACACATCTACGAGCAGTACTTC; j_call: TRBJ2-7; v_call: TRBV6-5; d_call: NA; clone_size: NA
cdr3_aa: CASSRGLAGVNEQFF; cdr3_nt: TGCGCCAGCAGCCGAGGACTAGCGGGAGTCAATGAGCAGTTCTTC; j_call: TRBJ2-1; v_call: TRBV5-1; d_call: TRBD2; clone_size: NA
cdr3_aa: CAIRDSDTQYF; cdr3_nt: TGTGCCATCAGGGACTCAGATACGCAGTATTTT; j_call: TRBJ2-3; v_call: TRBV10-3; d_call: NA; clone_size: NA
cdr3_aa: CASSRGLATDDSGELFF; cdr3_nt: TGTGCCAGCAGCAGGGGACTAGCAACGGATGATTCCGGGGAGCTGTTTTTT; j_call: TRBJ2-2; v_call: TRBV11-1; d_call: TRBD2; clone_size: NA
cdr3_aa: CASSPRDRGPKCYEQYF; cdr3_nt: TGTGCCAGTAGCCCCCGGGACAGGGGGCCCAAATGCTACGAGCAGTACTTC; j_call: TRBJ2-7; v_call: TRBV19; d_call: TRBD1; clone_size: NA
cdr3_aa: CASSQVAGGNNEQFF; cdr3_nt: TGCGCCAGCAGCCAGGTAGCGGGAGGCAACAATGAGCAGTTCTTC; j_call: TRBJ2-1; v_call: TRBV4-1; d_call: TRBD2; clone_size: NA
cdr3_aa: CASSIPTGVGNQPQHF; cdr3_nt: TGTGCCAGTAGTATCCCCACGGGAGTCGGCAATCAGCCCCAGCATTTT; j_call: TRBJ1-5; v_call: TRBV19; d_call: NA; clone_size: few
cdr3_aa: CASSQDPRGAAQETQYF; cdr3_nt: TGTGCCAGCAGCCAAGACCCCCGGGGAGCGGCTCAAGAGACCCAGTACTTC; j_call: TRBJ2-5; v_call: TRBV4-2; d_call: NA; clone_size: NA
cdr3_aa: CSVANSNQPQHF; cdr3_nt: TGCAGCGTTGCCAATAGCAATCAGCCCCAGCATTTT; j_call: TRBJ1-5; v_call: TRBV29-1; d_call: NA; clone_size: NA
cdr3_aa: CASSQRTRLGNEQFF; cdr3_nt: TGTGCCAGCAGCCAGAGGACTAGGCTAGGCAATGAGCAGTTCTTC; j_call: TRBJ2-1; v_call: TRBV13; d_call: TRBD2; clone_size: NA
cdr3_aa: CASSPDRGQDEQYF; cdr3_nt: TGTGCCAGCAGTCCCGACAGGGGGCAAGACGAGCAGTACTTC; j_call: TRBJ2-7; v_call: TRBV6-5; d_call: TRBD1; clone_size: NA
cdr3_aa: CASSYFAGSGANVLTF; cdr3_nt: TGTGCCAGCAGTTATTTTGCCGGCTCTGGGGCCAACGTCCTGACTTTC; j_call: TRBJ2-6; v_call: TRBV6-5; d_call: NA; clone_size: NA
cdr3_aa: CASSRTGSNQPQHF; cdr3_nt: TGTGCCAGCAGCCGAACAGGGTCCAATCAGCCCCAGCATTTT; j_call: TRBJ1-5; v_call: TRBV7-2; d_call: NA; clone_size: NA
cdr3_aa: CASSGEGVGEQFF; cdr3_nt: TGTGCCAGTAGTGGAGAGGGGGTGGGTGAGCAGTTCTTC; j_call: TRBJ2-1; v_call: TRBV19; d_call: NA; clone_size: NA
cdr3_aa: CASSQDPSAGGETQYF; cdr3_nt: TGTGCCAGCAGCCAAGACCCTTCGGCAGGGGGGGAGACCCAGTACTTC; j_call: TRBJ2-5; v_call: TRBV14; d_call: NA; clone_size: NA
cdr3_aa: CASTRGSGSTDTQYF; cdr3_nt: TGTGCCAGCACCCGCGGTAGCGGGAGCACAGATACGCAGTATTTT; j_call: TRBJ2-3; v_call: TRBV28; d_call: TRBD2; clone_size: few